These 27 T cell receptor beta chains share one sample of origin, sequenced in a study of neurological immune-mediated disorders. TCRdb fed the 5' RACE reads into MiXCR, producing one record per CDR3 protein. The sample yields about 35,000 distinct CDR3 sequences, around 7.8% seen once. Sequenced material: PBMCs. Source of these receptors: a woman aged 40 to 49 in good health.

The table lists this clonotype with many counts. The V gene is TRBV20-1, the J gene TRBJ2-7; the D gene is possibly TRBD1 (5 bases). Trimming shortened V by 1 base and J by 4 bases, and 11 bases separated the two germline ends. The CDR3 length is 13 residues. CDR1 DFQATT and CDR2 SNEGSKA come from the germline V gene (reference sequence). The CDR3 spells CSARGTREYEQYF. The CDR3 coding sequence is TGCAGTGCTAGAGGGACACGAGAATACGAGCAGTACTTC.

This clonotype has just a few counts. V is TRBV30 and J is TRBJ1-5, with D possibly being TRBD1 (5 bases). From germline, CDR1 is GTSNPN and CDR2 SVGIG (reference sequence). V dropped 3 bases and J dropped 10 bases, with 16 bases sitting between them. The CDR3 is 13 residues long. The CDR3 region is CAWSRGHPRPQHF. The CDR3 bases are TGTGCCTGGAGCCGGGGCCATCCTCGACCCCAGCATTTT.

This clonotype was counted ten times or more. The chain joins TRBV6-2 or TRBV6-3 to TRBJ2-2; D is possibly TRBD1 (5 bases). This CDR3 has 16 amino acids. V lost 4 bases and J lost 4, with 16 bases in between. CDR1 MNHEY and CDR2 SVGEGT come from the germline V gene. CDR3 protein: CASSSAQFGATGELFF. The CDR3 DNA reads TGTGCCAGCAGTTCAGCCCAGTTTGGGGCCACCGGGGAGCTGTTTTTT.

This clonotype was observed many times. This sequence joins TRBV11-2 and TRBJ2-7; D may be TRBD1 or TRBD2 (6 bases each). The CDR3 length is 14 residues. V lost 6 bases, J lost 3 bases, and 15 bases lay in between. Germline-derived CDR1 and CDR2 are SGHAT and FQNNGV. DNA of the CDR3: TGTGCCAGCAGTTCCCCGGGGGCGAACTACGAGCAGTACGTC. The encoded protein is CASSSPGANYEQYV.

This clonotype was seen ten or more times. The rearrangement links TRBV29-1 to TRBJ1-2, with D possibly matching TRBD1 (6 bases). V lost 4 bases, J lost 4 bases, and 13 bases lay in between. The V gene's germline CDR1 is SQVTM and CDR2 ANQGSEA. The CDR3 length is 13 residues. CDR3 residues: CSVARGAGYGYTF. DNA for the CDR3: TGCAGCGTTGCCAGGGGCGCCGGCTATGGCTACACCTTC.

In this sample, this clonotype turned up many times. The V and J genes are TRBV6-5 and TRBJ1-1; D gene uncertain. V lost 5 bases and J lost 0, with 10 bases in between. Germline assignment: CDR1 MNHEY and CDR2 SVGAGI. The CDR3 extends over 14 amino acids. The CDR3 protein is CASSERQLNTEAFF. The CDR3, as DNA: TGTGCCAGCAGTGAACGGCAGTTGAACACTGAAGCTTTCTTT.

This clonotype was detected ten times or more. CDR3 DNA: TGCGCCAGCAGCCAATGGACTAGCGGGGGGGAGCAGTTCTTC. This codes for CASSQWTSGGEQFF. This chain connects TRBV4-1 to TRBJ2-1; 14 bases fit TRBD2. This CDR3 comprises 14 residues. After removal of 2 bases from V and 10 bases from J, the junction contained 1 base not matched to a gene. Germline CDR1 MGHRA, CDR2 YSYEKL.

As to this clonotype: One junction end disagrees with the germline gene, perhaps due to a read error. The gene calls are TRBV20-1 and TRBJ2-1; 11 bases fit TRBD2. The CDR3 totals 17 residues. Germline lookup yields CDR1 DFQATT and CDR2 SNEGSKA (reference sequence). CDR3 amino acids: CSARDPTSGNNYNELFF. The CDR3 DNA reads TGCAGTGCTAGAGACCCGACTAGCGGGAATAACTACAATGAGCTGTTCTTC.

This clonotype was detected many times. This chain joins TRBV29-1 and TRBJ2-1, with 8 bases matching TRBD2. The CDR3 sequence is 18 residues long. J lost 0 bases, V lost 1 base, and 11 bases had no gene match. CDR1 is SQVTM, CDR2 ANQGSEA, per germline. CDR3 nucleotide sequence: TGCAGCGTTGAAGGGGGTACTAGCGGATATCCCTCCTACAATGAGCAGTTCTTC. Residues: CSVEGGTSGYPSYNEQFF.

This clonotype was counted ten times or more. The chain recombines TRBV3-1 with TRBJ1-1; the D is unclear. V lost 0 bases to trimming and J lost 3 bases, with 5 bases between them. The CDR3 extends over 13 amino acids. Germline V CDR1 and CDR2: LGHDT, YNNKEL (reference sequence). The CDR3 loop is CASSQDVDTEAFF. The CDR3 coding sequence is TGTGCCAGCAGCCAAGATGTGGACACTGAAGCTTTCTTT.

This clonotype was detected ten times or more. The chain employs TRBV14 and TRBJ2-3, with TRBD2 identical over 9 bases. The V gene's germline CDR1 is SGHDN and CDR2 FVKESK. V trimming: 4 bases; J trimming: 1 base; junction bases outside the gene matches: 3. There are 15 residues in the CDR3. CDR3 protein: CASSRIAGGTDTQYF. DNA for the CDR3: TGTGCCAGCAGCCGAATAGCGGGAGGCACAGATACGCAGTATTTT.

This clonotype was observed at least ten times. The chain carries TRBV5-1 and TRBJ2-1, with a possible D match to TRBD2 (7 bases). The CDR3 loop spans 13 amino acids. V was cut by 3 bases and J by 6 bases, with 10 bases left in between. Germline V gene sequence: CDR1 SGHRS, CDR2 YFSETQ. CDR3 nucleotide sequence: TGCGCCAGCAGCTGGGGAGGGGGCAATGAGCAGTTCTTC. Residues: CASSWGGGNEQFF.

This clonotype was seen ten or more times. In DNA, the CDR3 is TGCGCCAGCAGCTTACAGGAGAGCACAGATACGCAGTATTTT. Residues: CASSLQESTDTQYF. This sequence joins TRBV5-1 and TRBJ2-3, with a tentative D call TRBD1 (5 bases). Germline CDR1 is SGHRS and CDR2 is YFSETQ. V lost 2 bases and J lost 0, with 7 bases in between. CDR3 size: 14 residues.

This clonotype was counted many times. This rearrangement joins TRBV24-1 to TRBJ1-2; a possible D gene is TRBD1 (5 bases). Germline values: CDR1 KGHDR, CDR2 SFDVKD. Trimming removed 4 bases at V and 1 base at J, with 9 bases between. This CDR3 has 14 amino acids. The DNA of the CDR3 is TGTGCCACCAGTGAAGGGACTGGTAACTATGGCTACACCTTC. It translates to CATSEGTGNYGYTF.

This clonotype was recorded many times. This rearrangement joins TRBV2 to TRBJ1-1; the D is unclear. Germline loops: CDR1 SNHLY, CDR2 FYNNEI. The CDR3 is 13 residues long. Trimming removed 3 bases at V and 5 bases at J, with 10 bases between. The CDR3 reads CASSDAGSTEAFF. In DNA, the CDR3 is TGTGCCAGCAGTGATGCCGGGAGTACTGAAGCTTTCTTT.

This clonotype was seen many times. CDR3 amino acids: CASSERTANTGELFF. The CDR3 DNA reads TGTGCCAGCAGTGAACGGACAGCGAACACCGGGGAGCTGTTTTTT. The chain has TRBV6-1 and TRBJ2-2, with D possibly being TRBD1 (6 bases). V shed 2 bases and J shed 0 bases, with 7 bases lying between them. Germline V gene lookup returns CDR1 MNHNS and CDR2 SASEGT. The CDR3 length is 15 residues.

This clonotype showed up many times. This chain connects TRBV6-6 to TRBJ2-3, with D possibly TRBD2 on 6 matching bases. The CDR3 is 13 amino acids. CDR1 MNHNY and CDR2 SVGAGI come from the germline V gene (reference sequence). Between the trimmed V and J ends, which lost 8 bases and 3 bases, there was a span of 12 bases. CDR3 amino acids: CASRGGATDTQYF. CDR3 nucleotides: TGTGCCAGCCGAGGCGGGGCAACAGATACGCAGTATTTT.

This clonotype was seen at least ten times. The genes are TRBV2 and TRBJ1-1; D unresolved. This CDR3 is built from 10 residues. CDR1 is SNHLY and CDR2 is FYNNEI in the germline V gene. V lost 8 bases and J 1 base, leaving 2 bases between the germline ends. CDR3 loop: CASGNTEAFF. In nucleotides, the CDR3 is TGTGCCAGCGGGAACACTGAAGCTTTCTTT.

There are many counts of this clonotype. The CDR3 reads CSARAHDTNYGYTF. DNA for the CDR3: TGCAGTGCTAGAGCTCACGACACTAACTATGGCTACACCTTC. This rearrangement joins TRBV20-1 to TRBJ1-2; D is undetermined. The CDR3 is 14 residues long. The V end was cut by 1 base, the J end by 0 bases, with 9 bases between. In germline, CDR1 is DFQATT, CDR2 SNEGSKA (reference sequence).

The sample holds many counts of this clonotype. The J gene is TRBJ2-7, the V gene TRBV7-2; 7 nucleotides agree with TRBD1. Germline lookup yields CDR1 SGHTA and CDR2 FQGNSA. The junction had 7 bases not matched to a gene; V was cut back by 3 bases and J by 2 bases. The CDR3 has 15 residues. CDR3 in DNA: TGTGCCAGCAGCTTGACCGGGACAGCCACCTACGAGCAGTACTTC. Amino acids: CASSLTGTATYEQYF.

About this clonotype: One end of the junction fails to match germline, which may point to a read error. The chain links TRBV6-6 to TRBJ1-6; D call uncertain. The CDR3 has 14 residues. Germline V CDR1 and CDR2: MNHNY, SVGAGI (reference sequence). The CDR3 region has the DNA TGTACCAGAAGTTACGGCTATAGGGATTCACCCCTCCACTTT. As protein: CTRSYGYRDSPLHF.

This clonotype was counted ten times or more. The rearrangement uses TRBV5-1 and TRBJ1-2; TRBD1 matches at 7 bases. V lost 0 bases to trimming and J lost 8 bases; unmatched junction nucleotides: 10. Germline CDR1 reads SGHRS; CDR2 reads YFSETQ. The CDR3 totals 15 residues. The CDR3 region is CASSLDGTDSEGYTF. The CDR3 nucleotides are TGCGCCAGCAGCTTGGACGGGACAGACTCGGAGGGCTACACCTTC.

This clonotype was picked up many times. The chain links TRBV28 to TRBJ2-7, with a weak D call TRBD2 (7 bases). V lost 8 bases to trimming and J lost 6 bases, with 23 bases between them. This CDR3 is built from 15 residues. Germline V CDR1 and CDR2: MDHEN, SYDVKM. DNA of the CDR3: TGTGCCAGCTCGAAAGGGGGGGCAGGGGATCTCGAGCAGTACGTC. Translated: CASSKGGAGDLEQYV.

The chain carries TRBV5-1 and TRBJ2-5, with D perhaps matching TRBD2 (5 bases). There are 12 residues in the CDR3. The V and J ends lost 10 bases and 3 bases respectively, with 13 bases between them. Germline CDR1 and CDR2: SGHRS and YFSETQ. The DNA of the CDR3 is TGCGCCGGCTGCGGAGGAAAAGAGACCCAGTACTTC. Its protein is CAGCGGKETQYF.

This clonotype was seen only a few times. The rearrangement links TRBV9 to TRBJ1-5; 7 nucleotides line up with TRBD1. Germline V gene sequence: CDR1 SGDLS, CDR2 YYNGEE. Unmatched junction bases numbered 16, after V lost 3 bases and J lost 1 base. The length of the CDR3 is 19 residues. The CDR3 DNA reads TGTGCCAGCAGCGCGTCAACCCCTCAGGGGGGTCACAGCAATCAGCCCCAGCATTTT. It yields the protein CASSASTPQGGHSNQPQHF. The full variable domain, in which reference TRBV9 and TRBJ1-5 provide the parts outside the CDR3, is DSGVTQTPKHLITATGQRVTLRCSPRSGDLSVYWYQQSLDQGLQFLIQYYNGEERAKGNILERFSAQQFPDLHSELNLSSLELGDSALYFCASSASTPQGGHSNQPQHFGDGTRLSIL.

In its sample, this clonotype was seen many times. This chain connects TRBV11-2 to TRBJ2-1; D assignment may be TRBD1 or TRBD2 (5 bases each). Germline CDR1 SGHAT, CDR2 FQNNGV. The CDR3 is made up of 15 amino acids. The germline V and J ends were trimmed by 5 bases and 5 bases, with 16 bases remaining between them. CDR3 in amino acids: CASSHSVGTHNEQFF. CDR3 DNA sequence: TGTGCCAGCAGCCACTCCGTTGGGACCCACAATGAGCAGTTCTTC.

This clonotype was recorded many times. The rearrangement links TRBV27 to TRBJ1-2; 7 nucleotides agree with TRBD1. Looked up from germline, CDR1 is MNHEY and CDR2 is SMNVEV (reference sequence). The length of the CDR3 is 11 residues. V gave up 8 bases and J gave up 7 bases; unmatched junction bases: 4. The CDR3 sequence is CASVGTAGYTF. CDR3 nucleotide sequence: TGTGCCAGCGTGGGGACAGCTGGCTACACCTTC.